Below, 10 T cell receptor beta chains from the same sample are listed, as sequenced in a study of cytomegalovirus exposure and HLA in healthy donors. Researchers ran the PCR with 60 Vbeta and 13 Jbeta primers. Generated by immunoSEQ multiplex PCR, the TCRdb table keeps only in-frame clones and is missing some. The sample contains under 200,000 clones, roughly 77% of which appear only once. Sequencing was performed on PBMCs. These receptors all stem from a male donor in good health and CMV-seropositive.

This clone was detected only a few times. This chain uses TRBV28 with TRBJ2-2, with D tentatively TRBD2 (6 bases). In germline, CDR1 is MDHEN, CDR2 SYDVKM. Trimming left V 6 bases short and J 3 bases short, with 11 bases between. CDR3 length: 14 residues. The CDR3 nucleotides read TGTGCCAGCAGCCTAGCGACATACACCGGGGAGCTGTTTTTT. Its translation is CASSLATYTGELFF.

The chain employs TRBV5-1 and TRBJ1-5; unclear D gene. The CDR3 loop spans 13 amino acids. V was shortened by 4 bases and J by 6 bases, with 11 bases between the two germline ends. The germline CDR1 and CDR2 sequences are SGHRS and YFSETQ. As DNA, the CDR3 is TGCGCCAGCAGCCCCATCCCGGGTCAGCCCCAGCATTTT. The encoded protein is CASSPIPGQPQHF.

This clone was counted a single time. The chain carries TRBV5-1 and TRBJ2-7, with a tentative D call TRBD1 (5 bases). Looked up from germline, CDR1 is SGHRS and CDR2 is YFSETQ. V lost 4 bases and J lost 4, with 12 bases in between. This CDR3 region has 13 residues. The CDR3 loop is CASSPLDSYEQYF. CDR3 DNA: TGCGCCAGCAGCCCACTCGACAGTTACGAGCAGTACTTC. Complete variable domain (other parts from reference TRBV5-1 and TRBJ2-7): KAGVTQTPRYLIKTRGQQVTLSCSPISGHRSVSWYQQTPGQGLQFLFEYFSETQRNKGNFPGRFSGRQFSNSRSEMNVSTLELGDSALYLCASSPLDSYEQYFGPGTRLTVT.

The chain has TRBV10-3 and TRBJ2-7; TRBD2 matches 7 bases. The CDR3 covers 15 residues. Germline loops: CDR1 ENHRY, CDR2 SYGVKD. J lost 2 bases, V lost 3 bases, and 7 bases had no gene match. The CDR3 sequence is CAISEYSGSTYEQYF. In DNA form, the CDR3 reads TGTGCCATCAGTGAATATAGCGGGTCGACCTACGAGCAGTACTTC.

This rearrangement joins TRBV20-1 to TRBJ1-2, with unresolved D. CDR1 and CDR2 from the germline V gene are DFQATT and SNEGSKA (reference sequence). The CDR3 consists of 11 residues. Trimming stripped 4 bases from V and 4 bases from J, with 7 bases between. CDR3 DNA sequence: TGCAGTGCTAAACTTTCCTATGGCTACACCTTC. Its translation: CSAKLSYGYTF.

V usage is TRBV6-1 and J usage is TRBJ1-5; D remains unclear. The ends were cut back, 1 base at V and 4 bases at J, with 5 bases in the middle. The CDR3 is made up of 13 amino acids. Per the germline V gene, CDR1 is MNHNS and CDR2 is SASEGT. This CDR3 is CASSEVLNQPQHF. CDR3 DNA: TGTGCCAGCAGTGAAGTTCTAAATCAGCCCCAGCATTTT.

The gene calls are TRBV9 and TRBJ2-3; TRBD2 matches 10 bases. Germline V gene lookup returns CDR1 SGDLS and CDR2 YYNGEE. This CDR3 has 18 amino acids. V lost 0 bases to trimming and J lost 3 bases; unmatched junction nucleotides: 10. The CDR3 nucleotides are TGTGCCAGCAGCGTAGCAGGGGGACTAGCGTCGGGGACAGATACGCAGTATTTT. It is translated as CASSVAGGLASGTDTQYF. Drawing the rest from reference TRBV9 and TRBJ2-3, the complete variable domain is DSGVTQTPKHLITATGQRVTLRCSPRSGDLSVYWYQQSLDQGLQFLIQYYNGEERAKGNILERFSAQQFPDLHSELNLSSLELGDSALYFCASSVAGGLASGTDTQYFGPGTRLTVL.

This chain joins TRBV28 and TRBJ2-7; the D gene is possibly TRBD1 (6 bases). V was clipped by 2 bases and J by 4 bases, with 12 bases between them. This CDR3 comprises 14 residues. The germline gives CDR1 MDHEN, CDR2 SYDVKM. CDR3 sequence: CASSLAGTSYEQYF. The CDR3 DNA reads as TGTGCCAGCAGTTTAGCCGGGACATCTTACGAGCAGTACTTC.

This chain joins TRBV5-8 and TRBJ2-1; the match to TRBD2 covers 11 bases. The CDR3 loop spans 14 amino acids. Germline CDR1 and CDR2: SGHTS and YDEGEE. With V trimmed by 2 bases and J by 5 bases, 0 bases remained unmatched. CDR3 loop: CASSFSGRDNEQFF. CDR3 nucleotides: TGTGCCAGCAGCTTTAGCGGGAGGGACAATGAGCAGTTCTTC.

The rearrangement joins TRBV7-2 to TRBJ2-7; 9 nucleotides line up with TRBD1. The CDR3 spans 14 residues. Germline V gene sequence: CDR1 SGHTA, CDR2 FQGNSA. Trimming took 6 bases from V and 3 from J; bases not matched to a gene: 6. CDR3 sequence (DNA): TGTGCCAGCAGTTTTGGGACAGGGCACTACGAGCAGTACTTC. It specifies CASSFGTGHYEQYF.